This record covers a single T cell receptor beta chain. This clone was counted once. Its antigen has not been determined. No base-level quality is on record; no much larger clone is a single base apart. The sample belongs to a study of OX40 agonist ivuxolimab in advanced cancers. Looking at the study overall: The costimulatory receptor OX40 (CD134) was targeted by ivuxolimab, a fully human IgG2 agonistic monoclonal antibody. Intravenous ivuxolimab was administered to patients every 2 weeks at six dose levels: 0.01, 0.1, 0.3, 1.5, 3 and 10 mg/kg. Among the approximately 50 dose-escalation patients, some 20 had hepatocellular carcinoma, about 15 melanoma, 9 renal cell carcinoma and 9 head and neck cancer. The dose-escalation cohort was around 83% male with a mean age of approximately 59 years, ranging from roughly 20 to 80. Patients were allowed to have had prior anti-PD-1, anti-PD-L1 or anti-CTLA-4 therapy, and approximately 40% of the dose-escalation patients had been treated with checkpoint inhibitors. Three dose-escalation patients achieved partial responses, one with hepatocellular carcinoma and two with cutaneous melanoma. The purpose of peripheral TCRbeta sequencing was to test whether ivuxolimab changed TCR sequence diversity and led to clonal T-cell expansion. The paper covers the monotherapy dose-escalation part of the phase I ivuxolimab trial, which included N of about 50 patients.

Study-level results and caveats: In partial responders in the 0.1-3.0 mg/kg groups, normalized peripheral clonal expansion was found to be among the lowest, especially among CD8+ T cells. The antigen specificity of the clonally expanded peripheral T cells was not determined. At doses from 0.1 to 3.0 mg/kg, clonal expansion was seen in both CD4+ and CD8+ blood T cells between baseline and week 6. After ivuxolimab, expanded clones were on average more numerous among CD8+ T cells than among CD4+ T cells. Low levels of normalized T-cell clonal expansion were also seen in some nonresponding patients.

The trial excluded patients who had a history of autoimmune disease or were on systemic immunosuppression. In every dose cohort, peripheral blood was drawn for TCR sequencing at baseline, cycle 4 day 1, and cycle 7 day 1. The samples were drawn from a first-in-human, open-label, multicenter phase I dose-escalation trial of ivuxolimab. Adults with locally advanced or metastatic melanoma, renal cell, hepatocellular, or head and neck squamous cell carcinoma were enrolled in the trial. Before TCR sequencing, CD4+ and CD8+ T cells were separately sorted from peripheral blood. The CDR1 and CDR2 encoded by the germline V gene (reference sequence) are MNHEY and SMNVEV. The CDR3 starts with the cysteine, ends with the phenylalanine, and has 16 residues. The kept DNA is CDR3 alone, 48 bases in frame from the first base. Trimming leaves V shorter by 5 bases and J shorter by 4 bases, with the junction holding 8 bases beyond the gene matches.

To sequence the TCRbeta CDR3 region, genomic DNA was isolated from the sorted cells. The immunoSEQ Assay was used for sequencing of TCRbeta CDR3 regions. TCRdb's version of the immuneACCESS table is confined to in-frame rearrangements and falls short of the full clone set. An unresolved V gene accounts for under half of the shortfall where checked; the remainder is of unknown origin. The sample table lists some 15,000 clones, under 95% of them with a count of one. About 23% of the sample is in the top ten clones. The sequenced sample was CD4+ or CD8+ T cells sorted from blood, obtained in a trial of the OX40 agonist ivuxolimab. The TCR comes from an adult with an advanced solid tumor such as melanoma, head and neck, liver or kidney cancer. The chain links TRBV27 with TRBJ1-3, and 10 junctional nucleotides match TRBD1. The DNA sequence is TGTGCCAGCAGTCCCCGGACAGGGGGGTACGGAAACACCATATATTTT. Its coded protein is CASSPRTGGYGNTIYF.